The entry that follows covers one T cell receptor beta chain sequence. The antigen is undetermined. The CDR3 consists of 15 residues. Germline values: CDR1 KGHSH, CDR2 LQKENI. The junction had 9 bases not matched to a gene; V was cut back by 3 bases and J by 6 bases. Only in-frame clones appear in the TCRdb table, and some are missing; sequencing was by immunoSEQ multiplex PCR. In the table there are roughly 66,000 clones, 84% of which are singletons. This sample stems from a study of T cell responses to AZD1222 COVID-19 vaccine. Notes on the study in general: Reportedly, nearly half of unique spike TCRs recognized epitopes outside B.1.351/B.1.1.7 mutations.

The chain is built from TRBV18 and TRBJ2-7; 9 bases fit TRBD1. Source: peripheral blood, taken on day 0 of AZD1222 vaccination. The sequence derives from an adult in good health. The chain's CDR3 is CASSPRRTGDGEQYF. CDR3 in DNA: TGTGCCAGCTCACCTCGTAGGACAGGGGATGGCGAGCAGTACTTC.